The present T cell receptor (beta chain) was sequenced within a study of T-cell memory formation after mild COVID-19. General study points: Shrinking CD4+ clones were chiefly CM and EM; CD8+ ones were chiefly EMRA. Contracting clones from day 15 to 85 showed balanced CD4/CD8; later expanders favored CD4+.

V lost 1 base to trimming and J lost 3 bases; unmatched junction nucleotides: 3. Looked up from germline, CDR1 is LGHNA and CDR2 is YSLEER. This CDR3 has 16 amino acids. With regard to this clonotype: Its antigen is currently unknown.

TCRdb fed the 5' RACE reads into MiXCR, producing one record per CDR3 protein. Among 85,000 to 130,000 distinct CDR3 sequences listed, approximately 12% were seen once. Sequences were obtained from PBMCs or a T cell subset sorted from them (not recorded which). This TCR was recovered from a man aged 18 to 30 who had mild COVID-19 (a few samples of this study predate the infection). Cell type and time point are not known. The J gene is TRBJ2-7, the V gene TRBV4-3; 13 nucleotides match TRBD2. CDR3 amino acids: CASSQGGLAGNYEQYF. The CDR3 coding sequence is TGCGCCAGCAGCCAAGGGGGACTAGCGGGGAACTACGAGCAGTACTTC.